The text below deals with one TCR beta chain. It was during active infection that Seattle patients were enrolled and then longitudinally followed. The data are from a study of blood T cell repertoires in COVID-19. Study details: Sources were T cells, B-cell-depleted T cells, or PBMCs; the material itself was cDNA or gDNA.

In the authors' workflow: Amplification from reference gene primers served as the basis for estimated nucleated cell counts. Data came from immunoSEQ multiplex PCR; TCRdb stores just in-frame clones and leaves some out. V, J and clone size reflect that table, while D and trimming were determined from the DNA. Of fewer than 200,000 clones in the sample, around nine tenths were seen once. In germline, CDR1 is LGHDT, CDR2 YNNKEL (reference sequence). The length of the CDR3 is 17 residues. V was clipped by 0 bases and J by 0 bases, with 12 bases between them. The chain joins TRBV3-1 (or the pseudogene TRBV3-2) to TRBJ1-3, with D perhaps TRBD1 (5 bases). The sample was peripheral blood. The origin of this receptor is a woman between 65 and 79 years old with COVID-19, enrolled during active disease. The CDR3 nucleotides are TGTGCCAGCAGCCAAGAAGGAACAGGCGCCTCTGGAAACACCATATATTTT. Its translation: CASSQEGTGASGNTIYF.